The text below deals with one T cell receptor beta chain. This specimen belongs to a study of control samples from healthy donors and cancer patients. TCRdb keeps only in-frame clones here, not all; method: immunoSEQ multiplex PCR. This table has 150,000 to 200,000 clones, about 91% appearing once. The sequencing input was blood. The receptor comes from a woman aged 30 to 39 in good health.

CDR3: CASSPNVRDQYF. CDR3 nucleotides: TGTGCCAGCAGTCCAAATGTGAGGGATCAGTACTTC. The rearrangement joins TRBV28 to TRBJ2-7; D is perhaps TRBD2 (5 bases). Germline V lookup: CDR1 MDHEN, CDR2 SYDVKM. The CDR3 sequence is 12 residues long. V lost 5 bases and J 10 bases, leaving 15 bases between the germline ends.